This T cell receptor (beta chain) was profiled in a study of post-analysis software for immune sequencing data. Across the study: There were relapsing-remitting, secondary progressive and progressive-relapsing multiple sclerosis among the disease courses included.

The CDR3 consists of 15 residues. The germline V gene encodes CDR1 LGHDT and CDR2 YNNKEL (reference sequence). V was cut by 1 base and J by 6 bases, with 12 bases left in between. The TCR beta cDNA libraries carried unique molecular identifiers. Hundreds of thousands of cDNA molecules came from 1 to 10 million T cells. MiXCR, applied by TCRdb to the PCR reads, yields one record per CDR3 protein. The table lists hundreds of thousands of distinct CDR3 sequences, 25% to 30% of them singletons. Study-level findings and limits: The study found significantly lower normalized Chao1 diversity in multiple sclerosis patients than in controls. Higher frequency in patients than in controls was seen for roughly five TRBV segments, with TRBV5-6, TRBV5-1 and TRBV20-1 among them. When the samples were clustered directly with F measure, those that had been prepared in the same batch showed strong co-clustering.

Regarding this clonotype: Its cognate antigen is unknown.

The receptor's source is a girl aged 5-17 years with multiple sclerosis. The V gene is TRBV3-1, the J gene TRBJ1-4; a possible D gene is TRBD1 (6 bases). Source material: blood. CDR3 sequence reads: CASSQVWGADEKLFF. CDR3 in DNA: TGTGCCAGCAGCCAAGTTTGGGGGGCGGATGAAAAACTGTTTTTT. The whole variable domain, filled in from reference TRBV3-1 and TRBJ1-4, reads DTAVSQTPKYLVTQMGNDKSIKCEQNLGHDTMYWYKQDSKKFLKIMFSYNNKELIINETVPNRFSPKSPDKAHLNLHINSLELGDSAVYFCASSQVWGADEKLFFGSGTQLSVL.